These T cell receptor beta chains were read from a single sample in a study of blood T cell repertoires in COVID-19. Clones were sequenced by immunoSEQ multiplex PCR, and TCRdb holds only the in-frame ones, with some missing. The table includes around 300,000 clones, about 87% detected once. Sequences were obtained from PBMCs or T cells enriched from blood (not recorded which). Receptor source: a woman in her fifties or sixties who had recovered from COVID-19. The CDR3 runs from the conserved cysteine through the conserved F or W. Each record gives: D gene, clone size, V gene, J gene, CDR3 protein, CDR3 DNA. D genes are given only for firm matches. Expanded clones are given a class, and other clones once, few, many or no size at all.

D: .; size: .; V: TRBV28; J: TRBJ1-5; CDR3: CASFEQGPRQPQHF; DNA: TGTGCCAGCTTTGAGCAGGGGCCTCGACAGCCCCAGCATTTT
D: .; size: .; V: TRBV29-1; J: TRBJ2-3; CDR3: CSLLWGGTDTQYF; DNA: TGCAGCTTACTATGGGGCGGCACAGATACGCAGTATTTT
D: TRBD1; size: .; V: TRBV7-8; J: TRBJ1-1; CDR3: CASSSGQMNTEAFF; DNA: TGTGCCAGCAGCTCGGGACAGATGAACACTGAAGCTTTCTTT
D: .; size: once; V: TRBV7-9; J: TRBJ2-1; CDR3: CASSEGDPNLWTNEQFF; DNA: TGTGCCAGCAGCGAGGGGGACCCAAATCTCTGGACCAATGAGCAGTTCTTC
D: TRBD2; size: .; V: TRBV9; J: TRBJ2-1; CDR3: CASSVGTSGSEQFF; DNA: TGTGCCAGCAGCGTCGGGACTAGCGGGAGTGAGCAGTTCTTC
D: TRBD2; size: .; V: TRBV29-1; J: TRBJ2-7; CDR3: CSVEDGLAGVYEQYF; DNA: TGCAGCGTTGAAGATGGGCTAGCGGGGGTCTACGAGCAGTACTTC
D: .; size: many; V: TRBV2; J: TRBJ1-2; CDR3: CASKLGGGGYTF; DNA: TGTGCCAGCAAGCTGGGGGGAGGTGGCTACACCTTC
D: .; size: few; V: TRBV7-2; J: TRBJ1-5; CDR3: CATARGSNQPQHF; DNA: TGTGCCACCGCGCGGGGGAGCAATCAGCCCCAGCATTTT
D: .; size: .; V: TRBV28; J: TRBJ2-2; CDR3: CASKGAGELFF; DNA: TGTGCCAGCAAGGGGGCCGGGGAGCTGTTTTTT
D: TRBD2; size: .; V: TRBV6-2/TRBV6-3; J: TRBJ2-7; CDR3: CASSSPRVAGDPYEQYF; DNA: TGTGCCAGCAGTTCCCCTCGTGTAGCGGGAGATCCCTACGAGCAGTACTTC
D: .; size: .; V: TRBV30; J: TRBJ1-1; CDR3: CAWTPGGARGDFTEAFF; DNA: TGTGCCTGGACCCCCGGGGGGGCGAGGGGAGATTTCACTGAAGCTTTCTTT
D: .; size: .; V: TRBV6-4; J: TRBJ2-3; CDR3: CASSRGLSTDTQYF; DNA: TGTGCCAGCAGTAGAGGGTTAAGCACAGATACGCAGTATTTT
D: .; size: .; V: TRBV28; J: TRBJ1-1; CDR3: CASMGIGQGFTEAFF; DNA: TGTGCCAGCATGGGAATAGGGCAGGGATTCACTGAAGCTTTCTTT
D: .; size: .; V: TRBV6-2/TRBV6-3; J: TRBJ2-7; CDR3: CASSDPGFHSYEQYF; DNA: TGTGCCAGCAGTGACCCGGGATTTCACTCCTACGAGCAGTACTTC
D: .; size: .; V: TRBV7-2; J: TRBJ1-1; CDR3: CASSPSRGNTEAFF; DNA: TGTGCCAGCAGCCCGAGTCGGGGGAACACTGAAGCTTTCTTT
D: TRBD1; size: .; V: TRBV5-5; J: TRBJ2-7; CDR3: CASSHPTGMDYEQYF; DNA: TGTGCCAGCAGCCACCCGACAGGGATGGACTACGAGCAGTACTTC
D: .; size: .; V: TRBV29-1; J: TRBJ2-7; CDR3: CSVERAYEQYF; DNA: TGCAGCGTTGAGCGCGCCTACGAGCAGTACTTC
D: .; size: .; V: TRBV14; J: TRBJ1-6; CDR3: CASSPWAGTNSPLHF; DNA: TGTGCCAGCAGCCCTTGGGCAGGGACAAATTCACCCCTCCACTTT
D: TRBD1; size: once; V: TRBV5-1; J: TRBJ1-2; CDR3: CASSTGQGVEGYTF; DNA: TGCGCCAGCAGCACGGGACAGGGAGTGGAAGGCTACACCTTC
D: .; size: .; V: TRBV6-1; J: TRBJ1-5; CDR3: CASSEVGRVGQPQHF; DNA: TGTGCCAGCAGTGAAGTCGGCAGGGTAGGGCAGCCCCAGCATTTT
D: TRBD1; size: .; V: TRBV29-1; J: TRBJ1-2; CDR3: CSVDADRGIGYTF; DNA: TGCAGCGTTGATGCGGACAGGGGCATTGGCTACACCTTC
D: .; size: .; V: TRBV2; J: TRBJ1-1; CDR3: CASSDQGGTTEAFF; DNA: TGTGCCAGCAGTGATCAGGGAGGTACAACTGAAGCTTTCTTT
D: TRBD1; size: .; V: TRBV28; J: TRBJ1-2; CDR3: CASSSPREDRSVGYTF; DNA: TGTGCCAGCAGTTCACCTCGAGAGGACAGGTCTGTTGGCTACACCTTC
D: .; size: .; V: TRBV7-2; J: TRBJ2-5; CDR3: CASSLGTTQETQYF; DNA: TGTGCCAGCAGCTTAGGTACTACTCAAGAGACCCAGTACTTC
D: TRBD1; size: .; V: TRBV4-3; J: TRBJ2-2; CDR3: CASSHGTGGDTGELFF; DNA: TGCGCCAGCAGCCACGGGACAGGGGGCGACACCGGGGAGCTGTTTTTT
D: .; size: once; V: TRBV11-2; J: TRBJ1-2; CDR3: CASSLAWAGEYGYTF; DNA: TGTGCCAGCAGCTTAGCCTGGGCAGGGGAATATGGCTACACCTTC